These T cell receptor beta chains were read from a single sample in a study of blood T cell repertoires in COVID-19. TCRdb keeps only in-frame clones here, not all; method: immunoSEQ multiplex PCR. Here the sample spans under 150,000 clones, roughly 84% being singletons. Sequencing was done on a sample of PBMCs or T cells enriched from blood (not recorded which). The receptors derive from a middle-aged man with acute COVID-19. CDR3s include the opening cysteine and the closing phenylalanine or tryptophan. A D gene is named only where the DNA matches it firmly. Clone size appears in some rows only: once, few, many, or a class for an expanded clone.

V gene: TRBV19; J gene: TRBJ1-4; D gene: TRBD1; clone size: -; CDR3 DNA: TGTGCCAGTAGTCCCAACAGGGGGGAAGATGAAAAACTGTTTTTT; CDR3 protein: CASSPNRGEDEKLFF
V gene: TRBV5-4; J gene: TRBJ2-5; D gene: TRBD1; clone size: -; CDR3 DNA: TGTGCCAGCAGCTGGACAGGGGAAGAGACCCAGTACTTC; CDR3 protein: CASSWTGEETQYF
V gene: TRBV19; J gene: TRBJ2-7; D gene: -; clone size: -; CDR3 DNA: TGTGCCAGTAGTTTTGGAAGACAGAGCTCCTACGAGCAGTACTTC; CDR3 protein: CASSFGRQSSYEQYF
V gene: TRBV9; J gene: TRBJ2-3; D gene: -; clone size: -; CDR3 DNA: TGTGCCAGCAGCGGGGGGAGGCAGATGACAGATACGCAGTATTTT; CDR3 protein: CASSGGRQMTDTQYF
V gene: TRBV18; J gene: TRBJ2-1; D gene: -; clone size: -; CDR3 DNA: TGTGCCAGCTCACCCCCGAGCAATAGTATCCACAATGAGCAGTTCTTC; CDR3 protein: CASSPPSNSIHNEQFF
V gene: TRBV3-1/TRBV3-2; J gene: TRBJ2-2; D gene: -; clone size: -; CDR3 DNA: TGTGCCAGCAGCTACGGGACTCACCGCGACACCGGGGAGCTGTTTTTT; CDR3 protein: CASSYGTHRDTGELFF
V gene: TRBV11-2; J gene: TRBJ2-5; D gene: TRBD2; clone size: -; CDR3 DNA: TGTGCCAGCAGCTTAGATAACGCGGGGGGGCAAGAGACCCAGTACTTC; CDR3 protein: CASSLDNAGGQETQYF
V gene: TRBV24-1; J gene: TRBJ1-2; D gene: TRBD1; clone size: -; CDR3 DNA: TGTGCCACCAGTGGTCCCGGACAGGGGGGCGGCTACACCTTC; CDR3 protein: CATSGPGQGGGYTF
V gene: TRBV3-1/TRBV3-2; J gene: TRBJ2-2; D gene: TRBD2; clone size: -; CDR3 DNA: TGTGCCAGCAGCCAACTCGGGGATAGCGGGGGGACCGGGGAGCTGTTTTTT; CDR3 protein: CASSQLGDSGGTGELFF
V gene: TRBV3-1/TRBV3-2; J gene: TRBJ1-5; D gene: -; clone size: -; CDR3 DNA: TGTGCCAGCAGCCAAGATATGGGGGCTGGTCAGCCCCAGCATTTT; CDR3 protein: CASSQDMGAGQPQHF
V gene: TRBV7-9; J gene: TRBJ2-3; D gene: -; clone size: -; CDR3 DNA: TGTGCCAGCAGCCGTGACAACACAGATACGCAGTATTTT; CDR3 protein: CASSRDNTDTQYF
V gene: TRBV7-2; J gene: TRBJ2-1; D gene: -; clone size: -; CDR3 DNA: TGTGCCAGCAGCTCCGACAGGAGCTCCTACAATGAGCAGTTCTTC; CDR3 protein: CASSSDRSSYNEQFF
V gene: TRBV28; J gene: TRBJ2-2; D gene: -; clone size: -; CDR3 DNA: TGTGCCAGCCCTGGTGAGGGCGGGGAGCTGTTTTTT; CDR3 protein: CASPGEGGELFF
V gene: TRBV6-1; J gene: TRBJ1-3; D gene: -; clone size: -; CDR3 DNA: TGTGCCAGCAGTGACCGCTCGGGGCAGGGGATTGGAAACACCATATATTTT; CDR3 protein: CASSDRSGQGIGNTIYF
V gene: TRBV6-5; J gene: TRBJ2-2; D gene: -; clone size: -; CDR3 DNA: TGTGCCAGCACCCCAGCAACAGCGAACACCGGGGAGCTGTTTTTT; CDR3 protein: CASTPATANTGELFF
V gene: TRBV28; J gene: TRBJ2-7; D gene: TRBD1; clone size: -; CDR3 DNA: TGTGCCAGCACCCTCACGGAAGGGGGCAGGAGAAGGGAGCAGTACTTC; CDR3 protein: CASTLTEGGRRREQYF
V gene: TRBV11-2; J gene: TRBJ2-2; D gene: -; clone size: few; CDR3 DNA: TGTGCCAGCAGCTTAGGTGGTAGCGCCCTTGCGAACACCGGGGAGCTGTTTTTT; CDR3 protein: CASSLGGSALANTGELFF
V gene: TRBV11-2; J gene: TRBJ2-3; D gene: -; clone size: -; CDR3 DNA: TGTGCCAGCAGCTTTAGCGGCAAAAGCACAGATACGCAGTATTTT; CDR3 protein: CASSFSGKSTDTQYF
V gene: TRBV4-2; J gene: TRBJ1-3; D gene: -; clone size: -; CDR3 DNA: TGTGCCAGCAGCCAAGGGGGGCTGAAGGGAAGGGGAAACACCATATATTTT; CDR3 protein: CASSQGGLKGRGNTIYF
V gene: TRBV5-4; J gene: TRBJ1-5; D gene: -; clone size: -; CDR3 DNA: TGTGCCAGCAGCTTCGATACCAGTCAGCCCCAGCATTTT; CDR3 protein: CASSFDTSQPQHF
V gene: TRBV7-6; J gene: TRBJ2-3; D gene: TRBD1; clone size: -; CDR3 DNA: TGTGCCAGCAGCTTGGGGCGACAGGGGGCCACAGATACGCAGTATTTT; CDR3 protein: CASSLGRQGATDTQYF
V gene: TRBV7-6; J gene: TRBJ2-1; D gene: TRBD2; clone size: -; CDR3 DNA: TGTGCCAGCAGCTTGCGGGGGGGATCCTACAATGAGCAGTTCTTC; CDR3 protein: CASSLRGGSYNEQFF
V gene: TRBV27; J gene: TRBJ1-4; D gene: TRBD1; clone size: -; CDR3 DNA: TGTGCCAGCAGTTTTCGGACAGGGGTTGAAAAACTGTTTTTT; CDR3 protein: CASSFRTGVEKLFF
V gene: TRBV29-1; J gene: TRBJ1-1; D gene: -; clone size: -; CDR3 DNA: TGCAGCGTCCGGGACACCAGGCACGCATTTGAAGCTTTCTTT; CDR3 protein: CSVRDTRHAFEAFF
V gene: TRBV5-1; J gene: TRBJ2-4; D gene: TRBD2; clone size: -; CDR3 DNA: TGCGCCAGCAGCTTGGCGGCTAGCGGGAGGTTAGGGGGAAACATTCAGTACTTC; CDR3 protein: CASSLAASGRLGGNIQYF
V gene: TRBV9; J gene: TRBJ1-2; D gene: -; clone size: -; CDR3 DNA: TGTGCTACCGGGGGGAGTAACTATGGCTACACCTTC; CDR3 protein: CATGGSNYGYTF
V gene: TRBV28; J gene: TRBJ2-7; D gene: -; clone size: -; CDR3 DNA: TGTGCCAGCAGTTTGGGCGACCCCTACGAGCAGTACTTC; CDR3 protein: CASSLGDPYEQYF
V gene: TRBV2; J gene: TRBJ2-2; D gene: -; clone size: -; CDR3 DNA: TGTGCCAGCAGTCCAACTAGATCCGGGGAGCTGTTTTTT; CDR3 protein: CASSPTRSGELFF